The present entry profiles one T cell receptor (beta chain) with its context. Its specificity is unknown. This specimen belongs to a study of T cell responses to AZD1222 COVID-19 vaccine. Study-wide findings and caveats: Spike regions recognized by vaccine-associated CD4 TCRs spanned the protein, led by 160-218 and 743-854.

The CDR3 is made up of 11 amino acids. V was shortened by 3 bases and J by 12 bases, with 11 bases between the two germline ends. The V gene's germline CDR1 is LNHDA and CDR2 SQIVND (reference sequence). Profiled with immunoSEQ multiplex PCR; TCRdb holds only in-frame clones, not every one. The table lists approximately 170,000 clones, approximately 90% of them singletons. The source was peripheral blood, collected 28 days after the second AZD1222 dose. This clonotype originated in an adult who received the AZD1222 COVID-19 vaccine. The chain links TRBV19 to TRBJ1-2; D gene uncertain. The DNA for the CDR3 is TGTGCCAGTAGTATTTTAGGGCTACACACCTTC. It translates to CASSILGLHTF. Variable domain in full (rest from reference TRBV19 and TRBJ1-2): DGGITQSPKYLFRKEGQNVTLSCEQNLNHDAMYWYRQDPGQGLRLIYYSQIVNDFQKGDIAEGYSVSREKKESFPLTVTSAQKNPTAFYLCASSILGLHTFGSGTRLTVV.